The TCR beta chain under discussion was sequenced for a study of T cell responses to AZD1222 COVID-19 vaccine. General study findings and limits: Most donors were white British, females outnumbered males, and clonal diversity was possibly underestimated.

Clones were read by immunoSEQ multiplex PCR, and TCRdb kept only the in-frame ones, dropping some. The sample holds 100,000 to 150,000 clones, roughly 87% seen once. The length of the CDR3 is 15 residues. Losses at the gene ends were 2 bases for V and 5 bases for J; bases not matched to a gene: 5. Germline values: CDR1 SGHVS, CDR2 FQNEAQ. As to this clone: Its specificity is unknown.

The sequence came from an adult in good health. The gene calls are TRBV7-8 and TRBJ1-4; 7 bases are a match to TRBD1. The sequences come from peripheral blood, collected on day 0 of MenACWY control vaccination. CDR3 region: CASSLPTGLNEKLFF. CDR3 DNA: TGTGCCAGCAGCTTACCGACAGGGCTAAATGAAAAACTGTTTTTT.